The 9 T cell receptor beta chains below were found in one sample sequenced in a study of blood T cell repertoires in COVID-19. The assay was immunoSEQ multiplex PCR, and TCRdb's table has in-frame clones only and misses some. The sample carries about 240,000 clones, around nine tenths recorded once. Material for sequencing was peripheral blood. The receptor source for this set is a woman aged 70-85 years with active or convalescent COVID-19.

The chain couples TRBV5-1 to TRBJ1-1; 7 positions agree with TRBD1. CDR1 SGHRS and CDR2 YFSETQ come from the germline V gene. This CDR3 is built from 15 residues. V shed 6 bases and J 1 base; nucleotides not matched to a gene: 9. The CDR3 loop is CASTRTGEKNTEAFF. CDR3 in DNA: TGCGCCAGCACGAGGACAGGCGAAAAGAACACTGAAGCTTTCTTT.

The V call is TRBV24-1, the J call TRBJ2-2; D may be TRBD1 (5 bases). V dropped 6 bases and J dropped 5 bases, with 9 bases sitting between them. This CDR3 spans 13 amino acids. Germline V gene sequence: CDR1 KGHDR, CDR2 SFDVKD. The CDR3 is CATSPRGTGELFF. In nucleotides, the CDR3 is TGTGCCACCAGTCCAAGGGGTACCGGGGAGCTGTTTTTT.

The chain couples TRBV4-1 to TRBJ1-6; no firm D call. CDR1 is MGHRA, CDR2 YSYEKL, per germline. Trimming took 1 base from V and 9 from J, leaving 13 bases between them. The CDR3 is made up of 15 amino acids. CDR3 DNA: TGCGCCAGCAGCCAAGTGGATGTAAGCGGTTCACCCCTCCACTTT. Its translation: CASSQVDVSGSPLHF.

This clone was recorded only once. The rearrangement links TRBV27 to TRBJ2-7, with D possibly being TRBD2 (5 bases). V lost 3 bases, J lost 6 bases, and 12 bases lay in between. The CDR3 has 13 amino acids. CDR1 MNHEY and CDR2 SMNVEV come from the germline V gene (reference sequence). CDR3 protein: CASSFTGIPEQYF. Here the CDR3 DNA reads TGTGCCAGCAGTTTTACGGGAATCCCCGAGCAGTACTTC.

J is TRBJ1-1 and V is TRBV27, with D perhaps matching TRBD1 (5 bases). Germline V gene lookup returns CDR1 MNHEY and CDR2 SMNVEV (reference sequence). There are 13 residues in the CDR3. The ends were cut back, 3 bases at V and 1 base at J, with 6 bases in the middle. CDR3 sequence (DNA): TGTGCCAGCAGTTTGGACACGAACACTGAAGCTTTCTTT. Translated: CASSLDTNTEAFF.

V gene TRBV6-5 combines with J gene TRBJ2-1; no clear D. Between the trimmed V and J ends, which lost 6 bases and 2 bases, there was a span of 11 bases. The CDR3 contains 14 residues. Germline V gene sequence: CDR1 MNHEY, CDR2 SVGAGI. The CDR3: CASRTDWTYNEQFF. CDR3 sequence (DNA): TGTGCCAGCAGAACAGATTGGACCTACAATGAGCAGTTCTTC.

This chain links TRBV11-2 with TRBJ2-2; 10 bases map to TRBD1. The germline CDR1 and CDR2 sequences are SGHAT and FQNNGV. J lost 7 bases, V lost 3 bases, and 5 bases had no gene match. This CDR3 spans 15 amino acids. The CDR3 reads CASSFGQGGIGELFF. DNA for the CDR3: TGTGCCAGCAGCTTCGGACAGGGGGGTATCGGGGAGCTGTTTTTT.

The chain employs TRBV6-1 and TRBJ2-3; 7 bases line up with TRBD2. Germline V gives CDR1 MNHNS, CDR2 SASEGT. Trimming at V came to 5 bases and at J to 5 bases, leaving 4 bases not matched to a gene. The CDR3 covers 13 residues. The CDR3 here is CASSRGGGDTQYF. The DNA for the CDR3 is TGTGCCAGCAGTCGGGGCGGGGGAGATACGCAGTATTTT.

In its sample, this clone was seen a few times. V gene TRBV5-1 combines with J gene TRBJ1-5; D is perhaps TRBD1 (6 bases). The CDR3 is 14 amino acids. The V gene's germline CDR1 is SGHRS and CDR2 YFSETQ. The germline V and J ends were trimmed by 4 bases and 0 bases, with 8 bases remaining between them. The CDR3 DNA reads as TGCGCCAGCAGCCCAGGGGATAGCAATCAGCCCCAGCATTTT. It codes for CASSPGDSNQPQHF. Full variable domain (remainder filled in from reference TRBV5-1 and TRBJ1-5): KAGVTQTPRYLIKTRGQQVTLSCSPISGHRSVSWYQQTPGQGLQFLFEYFSETQRNKGNFPGRFSGRQFSNSRSEMNVSTLELGDSALYLCASSPGDSNQPQHFGDGTRLSIL.